One and the same sample provided the 10 T cell receptor beta chains below, sequenced in a study of blood T cells in healthy people across ages. For the second PCR, which ran for roughly 7 to 11 cycles, a sample-barcoded 5' primer and a J-beta primer mix were used. TCRdb used MiXCR to reprocess the 5' RACE reads, holding one entry per CDR3 protein. The data show about 1.6 million distinct CDR3 sequences, 30% to 35% seen once. The sequenced sample consisted of blood. The receptors here all came from a woman aged 30 to 39 in good health.

V usage is TRBV7-9 and J usage is TRBJ2-7, with 9 bases aligning to TRBD1. V dropped 1 base and J dropped 1; count of bases not matched to a gene: 8. Germline loops: CDR1 SEHNR, CDR2 FQNEAQ (reference sequence). This CDR3 has 17 amino acids. The DNA for the CDR3 is TGTGCCAGCAGCTTAGGGGGGAACAGGGGGCTTTCCTACGAGCAGTACTTC. It specifies CASSLGGNRGLSYEQYF.

The rearrangement links TRBV2 to TRBJ1-2; D call uncertain. In germline, CDR1 is SNHLY, CDR2 FYNNEI. The CDR3 sequence is 13 residues long. V dropped 9 bases and J dropped 8 bases, with 19 bases sitting between them. CDR3 nucleotide sequence: TGTGCCAGTGGGTCCGACGCAAGCTCAGGCTACACCTTC. Amino acids: CASGSDASSGYTF.

V and J are TRBV11-2 and TRBJ2-3, with TRBD2 identical over 7 bases. This CDR3 is 16 amino acids long. Per germline, CDR1 SGHAT and CDR2 FQNNGV. With 1 base clipped from V and 4 bases from J, the junction kept 8 bases outside the gene matches. The CDR3 spells CASSLVAGVQSDTQYF. The CDR3 nucleotides are TGTGCCAGCAGCTTAGTGGCGGGAGTCCAGTCAGATACGCAGTATTTT.

Note on this clonotype: A much larger clone is a single base away; this may be a read error. The rearrangement links TRBV2 to TRBJ2-5, with 11 bases aligning to TRBD2. CDR1 is SNHLY and CDR2 is FYNNEI in the germline V gene. CDR3 length equals 15 residues. CDR3 residues: CACRASGGPQETQYF. In DNA, the CDR3 is TGTGCCTGCAGAGCTAGCGGGGGGCCACAAGAGACCCAGTACTTC.

Remarks on this clonotype: A read error may account for a junction end that differs from germline. The genes are TRBV3-1 and TRBJ2-1, with 7 bases that match TRBD2. The germline V gene has CDR1 LGHDT and CDR2 YNNKEL (reference sequence). The CDR3 totals 15 residues. As DNA, the CDR3 is TGTGCCAGCGGCCACCCCGGGCTAGCGGACAATGAGCAGTTCTTC. It encodes CASGHPGLADNEQFF.

This clonotype was seen repeatedly, ten times or more. V gene TRBV5-1 combines with J gene TRBJ2-5, with D unresolved. This CDR3 comprises 14 residues. Trimming pared 4 bases from V and 2 bases from J, leaving 12 bases between. The germline gives CDR1 SGHRS, CDR2 YFSETQ. CDR3 in amino acids: CASSQDSAQETQYF. The DNA of the CDR3 is TGCGCCAGCAGCCAAGATTCAGCACAAGAGACCCAGTACTTC.

This clonotype was picked up a small number of times. The V gene is TRBV28, the J gene TRBJ2-3; no firm D call. This CDR3 has 14 amino acids. From germline, CDR1 is MDHEN and CDR2 SYDVKM. Trimming cost V 5 bases and J 2 bases, with 11 bases left between them. CDR3 bases: TGTGCCAGCAGTGAGACGGGCCACACAGATACGCAGTATTTT. It encodes CASSETGHTDTQYF.

Details on this clonotype: The junction shows a germline mismatch at one end, possibly a read error. CDR3 DNA: TGCGTCAGCAGCCAAGACGCAGGGTCTCTCTCTAACTATGGCTACACCTTC. As protein: CVSSQDAGSLSNYGYTF. The chain has TRBV4-1 and TRBJ1-2; perhaps TRBD1 as D (5 bases). Germline V gives CDR1 MGHRA, CDR2 YSYEKL. The CDR3 extends over 17 amino acids.

This chain links TRBV28 with TRBJ1-5; D perhaps matches TRBD1 (5 bases). Germline V gene data show CDR1 as MDHEN and CDR2 as SYDVKM. With 2 bases removed from V and 7 bases from J, the gap between germline ends came to 12 bases. The CDR3 is made up of 14 amino acids. The CDR3 nucleotides are TGTGCCAGCAGTTTAAGGGCAGGGCAACAGCCCCAGCATTTT. Translation gives CASSLRAGQQPQHF.

This rearrangement joins TRBV6-1 to TRBJ2-7; TRBD2 might be the D (6 bases). Germline V lookup: CDR1 MNHNS, CDR2 SASEGT. Trimming stripped 6 bases from V and 3 bases from J, with 9 bases between. The CDR3 contains 12 residues. The CDR3 reads CASRRLVYEQYF. CDR3 DNA: TGTGCCAGCAGAAGACTAGTCTACGAGCAGTACTTC.